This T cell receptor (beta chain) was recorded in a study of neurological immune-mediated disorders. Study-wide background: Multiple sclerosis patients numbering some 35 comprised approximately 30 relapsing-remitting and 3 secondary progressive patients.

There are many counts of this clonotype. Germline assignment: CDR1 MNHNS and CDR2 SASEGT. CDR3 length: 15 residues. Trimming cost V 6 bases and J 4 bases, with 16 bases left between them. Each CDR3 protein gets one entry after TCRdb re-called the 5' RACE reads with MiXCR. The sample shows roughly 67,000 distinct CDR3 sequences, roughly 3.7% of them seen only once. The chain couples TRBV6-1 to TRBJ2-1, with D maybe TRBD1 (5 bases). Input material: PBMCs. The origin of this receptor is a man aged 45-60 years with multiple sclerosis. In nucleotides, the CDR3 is TGTGCCAGCAGGGAAAGGACAATAGTTTACAATGAGCAGTTCTTC. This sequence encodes CASRERTIVYNEQFF.